This is a list of T cell receptor beta chains from one sample in a study of blood T cells in healthy people across ages. MiXCR was run by TCRdb on the 5' RACE reads, yielding one entry per CDR3 protein. The sample consists of about 670,000 distinct CDR3 sequences, about 50% of them appearing once. The specimen sequenced was blood. These receptors were obtained from a woman aged 80 or over in good health. The CDR3 runs from the conserved cysteine through the conserved F or W. The D gene is left open where the match is weak. Clone size is shown for a subset of rows, as once, few, many or a class of expanded clone.

-	TRBJ2-5	TRBV7-6	-	TGTGCCAGCAGCTTGGTCCTGTTCACAGGGAACCAAGAGACCCAGTACTTC	CASSLVLFTGNQETQYF
-	TRBJ2-5	TRBV18	many	TGTGCCAGCTCACCAGGGCAGGTCTACCAAGAGACCCAGTACTTC	CASSPGQVYQETQYF
-	TRBJ2-3	TRBV9	few	TGTGCCAGCAGCGTAGCAACCGGGGGCACAGATACGCAGTATTTT	CASSVATGGTDTQYF
-	TRBJ2-1	TRBV20-1	many	TGCAGTGCTAGAGACCCGACTAGCAATGAGCAGTTCTTC	CSARDPTSNEQFF
-	TRBJ2-7	TRBV28	many	TGTGCCAGCAGTTTCGTAGCGGCGACCTACGAGCAGTACTTC	CASSFVAATYEQYF
-	TRBJ2-5	TRBV18	many	TGTGCCAGCTCTCCGGGACGGATAACAGAGACCCAGTACTTC	CASSPGRITETQYF
-	TRBJ2-7	TRBV4-1	-	TGCGCCAGCAGCCAATTCTCGGGCTACGAGCAGTACTTC	CASSQFSGYEQYF
TRBD2	TRBJ2-1	TRBV7-3	-	TGTGCCAGCAGCTCCCGACTAGCCTGGAATGAGCAGTTCTTC	CASSSRLAWNEQFF
-	TRBJ2-1	TRBV12-3/TRBV12-4	-	TGTGCCAGCAGTCCGGCTAGCGCCACAGGGGATGAGCAGTTCTTC	CASSPASATGDEQFF
TRBD1	TRBJ1-3	TRBV27	-	TGTGCCAGCAGTACGAGGACAGGGCTCGTGGGAAACACCATATATTTT	CASSTRTGLVGNTIYF
-	TRBJ2-5	TRBV18	-	TGTGCCAGCTCACCTAACAGTCAAGAGACCCAGTACTTC	CASSPNSQETQYF
-	TRBJ2-1	TRBV11-3	-	TGTGCCAGCAGCCCACGGGTAGCGGCGTTTTCCTACAATGAGCAGTTCTTC	CASSPRVAAFSYNEQFF
TRBD2	TRBJ2-5	TRBV12-3/TRBV12-4	-	TGTGCCAGCAGTTTAGCGCTGGGTAGCGGGGGGGGAGGAGAGACCCAGTACTTC	CASSLALGSGGGGETQYF
TRBD1	TRBJ1-4	TRBV5-1	-	TGCGCCAGCAGCTTGGCCGACAGGGTAAACGAAAAACTGTTTTTT	CASSLADRVNEKLFF
-	TRBJ2-7	TRBV27	-	TGTGCCAGCAGTTTAGCCAGCGGTTATTCCTACGAGCAGTACTTC	CASSLASGYSYEQYF
TRBD1	TRBJ2-5	TRBV10-3	many	TGTGCCACCCGGGACAGACAAGATGGGACCCAGTACTTC	CATRDRQDGTQYF
-	TRBJ1-1	TRBV6-5	few	TGTGCCAGCAGTTATCACACGAACACTGAAGCTTTCTTT	CASSYHTNTEAFF
-	TRBJ2-1	TRBV2	-	TGTGCCAGCAGTGAAGGGCGGTACAATGAGCAGTTCTTC	CASSEGRYNEQFF